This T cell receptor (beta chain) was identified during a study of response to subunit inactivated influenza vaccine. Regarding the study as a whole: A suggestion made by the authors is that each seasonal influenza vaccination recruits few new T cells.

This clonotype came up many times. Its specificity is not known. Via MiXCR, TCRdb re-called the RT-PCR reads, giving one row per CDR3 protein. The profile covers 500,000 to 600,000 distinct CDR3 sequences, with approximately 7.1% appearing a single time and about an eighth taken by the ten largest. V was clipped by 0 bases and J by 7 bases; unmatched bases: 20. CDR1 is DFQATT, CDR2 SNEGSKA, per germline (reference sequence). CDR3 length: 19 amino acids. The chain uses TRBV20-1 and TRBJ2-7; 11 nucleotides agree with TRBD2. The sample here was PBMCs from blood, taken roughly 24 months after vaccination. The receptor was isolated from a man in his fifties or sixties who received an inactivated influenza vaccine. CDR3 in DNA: TGCAGTGCTAGAGAGGCCTACTCACGGGGAGGTAGCGGGAGGGGTGAGCAGTACTTC. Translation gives CSAREAYSRGGSGRGEQYF.